This T cell receptor beta chain derives from a study of blood T cell repertoires in COVID-19 (TCRdb year 2020). Background for the entire study: Collaborator samples came from the United States, Italy and Spain and covered acute and convalescent phases of COVID-19. The prospective study material was composed of cDNA or gDNA derived from T cells, B-cell-depleted T cells, or PBMCs. Deeply sampled blood TCRbeta repertoires from subjects exposed to, actively infected with, or recovered from COVID-19 were included in the dataset. A freely available public database, intended as a resource for researchers studying the immune response to SARS-CoV-2, is where the repertoires were released. The samples were drawn from the first 160 participants of the ongoing ImmuneRACE study and from some 1,300 subjects provided by 6 global collaborators. Nearly every sample came with metadata listing a de-identified subject ID, COVID-19 status, age in years and sex. Where available, HLA class I and class II types were obtained from metadata supplied by the sample provider rather than from assay-based typing.

Note on this clone: The antigen it binds to is not known. Base-call qualities are not available, and no considerably larger clone is one nucleotide away.

At one collaborating source in Seattle, patients were enrolled during active infection and were followed longitudinally through the course of disease. Each collaborating institution followed its own protocols to collect whole blood in K2EDTA tubes. For TCRbeta analysis, collaborators shipped samples in one of three forms: frozen whole blood, isolated PBMCs, or DNA extracted from either of those sample types. Here is what the overall study found, with its caveats: The amount of clinical and demographic metadata varied by source and participant and was provided uncurated.

TCRbeta CDR3 regions were amplified from genomic DNA using the immunoSEQ Assay, a bias-controlled multiplex PCR. On the study's bioinformatics: Nucleated cell counts per sample were estimated from amplification of reference gene primers within the assay. To quantify the absolute abundance of each unique TCRbeta CDR3 rearrangement, sequence reads were collapsed and filtered. Productive Simpson clonality was computed per sample as the square root of Simpson's diversity index over productive rearrangements. TCRdb retrieved this table from immuneACCESS and kept in-frame rearrangements only. Not all clones are present; in checked studies, unresolved V genes account for under half, and no reason is known for the remainder. Clonal size and the V and J genes are those of that table, whereas D and trimming came from the DNA. The sample table shows some 190,000 clones, and roughly 80% are seen once. The top ten hold 7.8% of the sample.

According to the germline V gene, CDR1 reads SGHRS and CDR2 reads YFSETQ. The cysteine opens and the phenylalanine closes a CDR3 of 15 amino acids. The DNA shown is the 45-base CDR3, in frame from base 1. V and J are trimmed by 7 bases and 10 bases, and the gene matches miss 13 bases of the junction. The V and J genes are TRBV5-1 and TRBJ1-6; the central 8 bases match TRBD1. Sequenced: peripheral blood. The source of this sequence is a woman in her sixties or seventies with COVID-19, enrolled during active disease. The CDR3 corresponds to CASCYDGQGGSPLHF. The DNA reads TGCGCCAGCTGCTATGACGGACAGGGCGGATCACCCCTCCACTTT.